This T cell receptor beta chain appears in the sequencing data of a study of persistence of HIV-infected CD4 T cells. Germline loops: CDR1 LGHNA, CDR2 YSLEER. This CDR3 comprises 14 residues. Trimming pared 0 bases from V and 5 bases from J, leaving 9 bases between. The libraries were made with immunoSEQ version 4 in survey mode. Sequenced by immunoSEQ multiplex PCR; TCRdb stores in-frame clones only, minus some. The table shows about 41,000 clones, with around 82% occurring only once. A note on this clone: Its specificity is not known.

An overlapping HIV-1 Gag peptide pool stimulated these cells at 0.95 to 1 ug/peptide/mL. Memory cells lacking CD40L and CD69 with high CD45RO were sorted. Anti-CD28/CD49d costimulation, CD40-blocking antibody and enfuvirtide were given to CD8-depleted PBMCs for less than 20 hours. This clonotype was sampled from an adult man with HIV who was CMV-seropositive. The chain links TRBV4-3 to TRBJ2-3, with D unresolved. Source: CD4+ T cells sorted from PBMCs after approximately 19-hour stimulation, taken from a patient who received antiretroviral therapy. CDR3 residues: CASSQDRAGDTQYF. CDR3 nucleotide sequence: TGCGCCAGCAGCCAAGATCGAGCTGGAGATACGCAGTATTTT.